Shown below are 3 T cell receptor beta chains from a single sample sequenced in a study of blood T cell repertoires in COVID-19. The data were produced by immunoSEQ multiplex PCR, yet TCRdb's version contains in-frame clones alone and is incomplete. The repertoire holds roughly 73,000 clones, with around 74% as singletons. Sequencing used peripheral blood. These receptors were collected from a man aged 65 to 79 with acute or convalescent COVID-19.

This chain uses TRBV10-1 with TRBJ2-1; 7 bases line up with TRBD1. Trimming at V came to 0 bases and at J to 4 bases, leaving 12 bases not matched to a gene. The CDR3 loop spans 18 amino acids. Per the germline V gene, CDR1 is WNHNN and CDR2 is SYGVQD (reference sequence). The CDR3 region is CASSESKRTGACYNEQFF. DNA of the CDR3: TGCGCCAGCAGTGAGTCGAAGCGAACAGGGGCTTGTTACAATGAGCAGTTCTTC.

This chain links TRBV24-1 with TRBJ2-7; TRBD1 agrees at 9 bases. This CDR3 comprises 15 residues. The ends lost 6 bases at V and 0 bases at J; junction bases unmatched: 5. Germline loops: CDR1 KGHDR, CDR2 SFDVKD. CDR3 sequence reads: CATSPGTGPSYEQYF. Written as DNA, the CDR3 is TGTGCCACCAGTCCCGGGACAGGGCCCTCCTACGAGCAGTACTTC.

The chain uses TRBV28 and TRBJ2-7; TRBD1 matches 11 bases. V dropped 4 bases and J dropped 2; count of bases not matched to a gene: 4. This CDR3 is 15 amino acids long. The germline CDR1 and CDR2 sequences are MDHEN and SYDVKM. CDR3 sequence reads: CASSSPGQGAYEQYF. The DNA for the CDR3 is TGTGCCAGCAGTTCTCCGGGACAGGGGGCCTACGAGCAGTACTTC.